The source of this TCR beta chain is a study of blood T cell repertoires in COVID-19. Looking at the study overall: The origin of the acute and convalescent COVID-19 samples was the United States, Italy and Spain.

Germline V gene data show CDR1 as MNHEY and CDR2 as SVGAGI. The junction had 12 bases not matched to a gene; V was cut back by 8 bases and J by 8 bases. The CDR3 totals 15 residues. Profiled with immunoSEQ multiplex PCR; TCRdb holds only in-frame clones, not every one. The sample yields 85,000 to 130,000 clones, about four fifths seen once. This receptor was identified in a man in his 60s with acute or convalescent COVID-19. The chain is built from TRBV6-5 and TRBJ2-1, with 10 bases identical to TRBD1. Material: peripheral blood. The CDR3 DNA is TGTGCCAGCCACAGACAGGGGGCGGCCAGGGATGAGCAGTTCTTC. Residues: CASHRQGAARDEQFF.